This T cell receptor beta chain stems from a study of vaccination and CD4 T cells after COVID-19. General study findings and limits: In convalescent patients, a median about 87% of reactive clones appeared only post-vaccination.

Documented treatment: roughly ten-day PBMC culture with coronavirus spike peptide pools or control peptides (ViraFEST assay). As concerns this clonotype: Its antigen is unidentified.

V lost 5 bases and J lost 2; bases outside the gene matches: 7. Germline lookup yields CDR1 LNHNV and CDR2 YYDKDF (reference sequence). The CDR3 extends over 15 amino acids. With the Oncomine TCR Beta short-read assay, DNA from cultured CD4+ T cells was sequenced. TCRdb re-called the PCR reads through MiXCR, storing one row per CDR3 protein. The sample contains 15,000 to 20,000 distinct CDR3 sequences, 65% to 80% of which appear only once. The J gene is TRBJ2-3, the V gene TRBV15, with 7 bases identical to TRBD2. This TCR derives from a human donor who had recovered from COVID-19. The material sequenced was CD4+ T cells from blood, cultured in vitro. This chain's CDR3 is CATSGRGVYTDTQYF. The DNA of the CDR3 is TGTGCCACCAGCGGACGGGGGGTCTACACAGATACGCAGTATTTT.